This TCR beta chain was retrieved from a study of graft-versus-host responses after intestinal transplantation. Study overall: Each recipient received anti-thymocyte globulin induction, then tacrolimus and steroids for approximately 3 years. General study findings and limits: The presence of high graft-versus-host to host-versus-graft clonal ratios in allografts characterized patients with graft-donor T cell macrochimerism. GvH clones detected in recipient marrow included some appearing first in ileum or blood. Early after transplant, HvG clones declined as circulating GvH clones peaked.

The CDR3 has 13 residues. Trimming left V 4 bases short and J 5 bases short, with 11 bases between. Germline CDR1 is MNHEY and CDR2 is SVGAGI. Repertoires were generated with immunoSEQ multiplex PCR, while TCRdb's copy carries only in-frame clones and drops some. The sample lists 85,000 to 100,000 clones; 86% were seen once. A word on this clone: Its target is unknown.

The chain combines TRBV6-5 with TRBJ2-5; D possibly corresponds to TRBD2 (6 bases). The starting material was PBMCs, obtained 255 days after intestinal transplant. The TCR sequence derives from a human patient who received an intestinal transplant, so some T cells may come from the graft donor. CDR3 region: CASSSNGGETQYF. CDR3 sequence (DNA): TGTGCCAGCAGTTCTAATGGAGGGGAGACCCAGTACTTC.